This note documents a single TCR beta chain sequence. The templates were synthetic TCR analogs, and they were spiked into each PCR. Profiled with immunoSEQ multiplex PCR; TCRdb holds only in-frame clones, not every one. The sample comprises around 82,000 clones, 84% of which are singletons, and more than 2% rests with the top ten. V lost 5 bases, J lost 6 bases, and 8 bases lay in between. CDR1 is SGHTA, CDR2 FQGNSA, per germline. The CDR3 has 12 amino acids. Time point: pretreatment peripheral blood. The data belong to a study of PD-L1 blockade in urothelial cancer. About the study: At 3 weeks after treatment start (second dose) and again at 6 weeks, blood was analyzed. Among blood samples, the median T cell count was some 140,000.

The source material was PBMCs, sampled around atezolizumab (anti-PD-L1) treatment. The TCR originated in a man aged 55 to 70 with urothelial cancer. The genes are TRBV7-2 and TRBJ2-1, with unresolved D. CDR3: CASSLTLNEQFF. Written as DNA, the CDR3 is TGTGCCAGCAGCCTGACACTCAATGAGCAGTTCTTC.